This T cell receptor beta chain was observed in a study of T cells in Graves' hyperthyroidism and ophthalmopathy. Template material for amplifying TCR beta CDR3 regions consisted of RNA transcripts. Using the HTBI primer set, a first-round RT-PCR was run on the TCR CDR3. Each CDR3 protein is one row after TCRdb ran MiXCR on the multiplex PCR reads. Of about 560,000 distinct CDR3 sequences listed, roughly 17% are singletons. V was pared by 3 bases and J by 2 bases, with 14 bases between. This CDR3 comprises 15 residues. Germline CDR1 reads LGHNA; CDR2 reads YSLEER. This clonotype turned up a few times. Stable Graves' hyperthyroidism denoted no ophthalmopathy progression over 18 months. Cells are PBMCs isolated from roughly 9.2 ml of fresh blood.

Sequenced: blood. The TCR sequence derives from a woman aged 18-29 years with Graves' hyperthyroidism. J is TRBJ2-7 and V is TRBV4-3; D gene uncertain. CDR3 nucleotide sequence: TGCGCCAGCAGCCACGACCTTAGCAGAACCTACGAGCAGTACTTC. Translation gives CASSHDLSRTYEQYF.